The clone carrying this T cell receptor beta chain was observed a few times. The V and J ends lost 5 bases and 4 bases respectively, with 17 bases between them. Germline CDR1 is SGHAT and CDR2 is FQDESV (reference sequence). This CDR3 region has 15 residues. The record originates from a study of T-cell reconstitution after alpha-beta-depleted transplantation in children. Unique molecular identifiers tagged the TCRbeta library. A single record per CDR3 protein comes from TCRdb applying MiXCR to the PCR reads. The repertoire holds approximately 390,000 distinct CDR3 sequences, about a tenth seen once, with over 4.5% in the top ten.

The specimen comprised PBMCs from the stem cell graft donor, sampled from the stem cell graft. This rearrangement joins TRBV11-1 to TRBJ1-1, with a possible D match to TRBD1 (5 bases). The receptor was derived from a human donor who donated a stem cell graft to a child with acute myeloid leukemia. CDR3 sequence: CASSAGSGLGTEAFF. The DNA for the CDR3 is TGTGCCAGCAGCGCAGGGTCGGGTTTGGGCACTGAAGCTTTCTTT.